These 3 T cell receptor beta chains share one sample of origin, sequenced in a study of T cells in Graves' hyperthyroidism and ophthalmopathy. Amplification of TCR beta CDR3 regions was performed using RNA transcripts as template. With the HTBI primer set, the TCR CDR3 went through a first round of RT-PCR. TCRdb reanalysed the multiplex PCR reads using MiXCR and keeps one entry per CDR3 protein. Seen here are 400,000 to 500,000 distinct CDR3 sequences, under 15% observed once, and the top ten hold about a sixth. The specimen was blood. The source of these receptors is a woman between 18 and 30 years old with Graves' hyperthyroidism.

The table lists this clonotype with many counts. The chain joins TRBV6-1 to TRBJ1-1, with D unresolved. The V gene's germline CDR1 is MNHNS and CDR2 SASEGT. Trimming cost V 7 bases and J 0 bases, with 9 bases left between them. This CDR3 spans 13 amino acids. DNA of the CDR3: TGTGCCAGCATGAAGAAAATGAACACTGAAGCTTTCTTT. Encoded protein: CASMKKMNTEAFF.

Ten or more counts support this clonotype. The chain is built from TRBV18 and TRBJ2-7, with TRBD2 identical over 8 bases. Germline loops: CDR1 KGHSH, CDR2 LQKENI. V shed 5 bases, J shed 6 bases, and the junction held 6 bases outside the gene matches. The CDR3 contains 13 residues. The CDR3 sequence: CASSTTTSGEQYF. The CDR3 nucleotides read TGTGCCAGCTCAACGACAACTAGCGGCGAGCAGTACTTC. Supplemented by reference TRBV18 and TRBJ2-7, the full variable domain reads NAGVMQNPRHLVRRRGQEARLRCSPMKGHSHVYWYRQLPEEGLKFMVYLQKENIIDESGMPKERFSAEFPKEGPSILRIQQVVRGDSAAYFCASSTTTSGEQYFGPGTRLTVT.

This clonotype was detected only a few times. The CDR3 bases are TGTGCCAGCAGTCGACAGGGGTGGGGCTACACCTTC. Its protein is CASSRQGWGYTF. The chain carries TRBV6-1 and TRBJ1-2, with TRBD1 matching 8 bases. The germline V gene encodes CDR1 MNHNS and CDR2 SASEGT. Trimming cost V 5 bases and J 8 bases; bases outside gene matches: 4. This CDR3 contains 12 residues.